This T cell receptor (beta chain) comes out of a study of blood T cell repertoires in COVID-19. Study processing details: It was from reference gene primer amplification that nucleated cell counts were estimated. Assay: immunoSEQ multiplex PCR; the TCRdb copy retains only in-frame clones and omits some. From that table come the V and J calls and clone size; the DNA was used to work out D and trimming. The profile shows roughly 250,000 clones, approximately 80% of them singletons. The ends were cut back, 5 bases at V and 2 bases at J, with 9 bases in the middle. The CDR3 spans 14 residues. From germline, CDR1 is MNHEY and CDR2 SVGAGI.

This chain links TRBV6-5 with TRBJ1-4, with D possibly matching TRBD1 (5 bases). The sequencing input was peripheral blood. The clonotype was recovered from a human donor in a cohort sampled during active COVID-19. CDR3 nucleotide sequence: TGTGCCAGCAGTATGACAGCTACTAATGAAAAACTGTTTTTT. It is translated as CASSMTATNEKLFF.